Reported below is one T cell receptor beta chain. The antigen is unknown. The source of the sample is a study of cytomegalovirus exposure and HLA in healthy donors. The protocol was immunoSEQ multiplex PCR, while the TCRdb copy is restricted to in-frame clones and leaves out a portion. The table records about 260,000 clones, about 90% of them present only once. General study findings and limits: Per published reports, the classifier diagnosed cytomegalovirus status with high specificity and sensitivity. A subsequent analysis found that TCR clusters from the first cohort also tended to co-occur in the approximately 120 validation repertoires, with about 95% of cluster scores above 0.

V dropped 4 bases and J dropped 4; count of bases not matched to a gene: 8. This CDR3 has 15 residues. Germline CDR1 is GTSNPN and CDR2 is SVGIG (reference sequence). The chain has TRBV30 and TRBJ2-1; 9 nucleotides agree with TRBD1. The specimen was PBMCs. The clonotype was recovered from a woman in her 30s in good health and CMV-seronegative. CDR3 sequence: CAWNPGQGLYNEQFF. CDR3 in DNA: TGTGCCTGGAATCCTGGACAGGGGTTATACAATGAGCAGTTCTTC.